Detailed here is one TCR beta chain. The sample comes from a study of T cell changes during pregnancy in multiple sclerosis. Unmatched junction bases numbered 7, after V lost 2 bases and J lost 5 bases. Per germline, CDR1 SNHLY and CDR2 FYNNEI. The CDR3 extends over 15 amino acids. The data were produced by immunoSEQ multiplex PCR, yet TCRdb's version contains in-frame clones alone and is incomplete. The sample holds about 50,000 clones, approximately 92% seen once. Source: CD4+ T cells from peripheral blood mononuclear cells, taken before pregnancy. This TCR was recovered from a female donor with multiple sclerosis, enrolled in a pregnancy study. This sequence joins TRBV2 and TRBJ2-7, with 9 bases identical to TRBD1. CDR3 sequence (DNA): TGTGCCAGCAGTGAACAGATAGGACAGGGGAACGAGCAGTACTTC. Its translation is CASSEQIGQGNEQYF.